The present entry profiles one T cell receptor beta chain with its context. This record belongs to a study of cytomegalovirus exposure and HLA in healthy donors. PCR amplification relied on 60 Vbeta primers (plus 13 Jbeta primers). Clones were read by immunoSEQ multiplex PCR, and TCRdb kept only the in-frame ones, dropping some. The data contain around 220,000 clones, 60% to 80% of them seen just once; the ten biggest clones take up about 1.9%. This CDR3 has 16 residues. With 1 base removed from V and 0 bases from J, the gap between germline ends came to 12 bases. Germline V gene data show CDR1 as LNHDA and CDR2 as SQIVND (reference sequence).

Sequenced sample: PBMCs. The V gene is TRBV19, the J gene TRBJ1-1; a possible D gene is TRBD1 (5 bases). This TCR came from a woman aged 25 to 39 in good health and CMV-seronegative. The DNA for the CDR3 is TGTGCCAGTAGTATAGGGGGCTCGCGCATGAACACTGAAGCTTTCTTT. Residues: CASSIGGSRMNTEAFF. The full variable domain, rest sourced from reference TRBV19 and TRBJ1-1, is DGGITQSPKYLFRKEGQNVTLSCEQNLNHDAMYWYRQDPGQGLRLIYYSQIVNDFQKGDIAEGYSVSREKKESFPLTVTSAQKNPTAFYLCASSIGGSRMNTEAFFGQGTRLTVV.